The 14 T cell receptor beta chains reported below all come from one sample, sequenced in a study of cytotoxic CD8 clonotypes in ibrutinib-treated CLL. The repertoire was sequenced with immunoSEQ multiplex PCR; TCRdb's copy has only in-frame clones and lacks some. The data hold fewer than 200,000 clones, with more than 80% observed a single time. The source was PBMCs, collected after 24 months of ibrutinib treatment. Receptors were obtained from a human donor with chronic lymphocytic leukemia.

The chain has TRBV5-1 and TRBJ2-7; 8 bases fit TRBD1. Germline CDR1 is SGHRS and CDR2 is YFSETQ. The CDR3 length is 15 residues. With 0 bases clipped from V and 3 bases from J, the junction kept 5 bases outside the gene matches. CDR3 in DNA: TGCGCCAGCAGCTTGGCTCGGACAGGGAACTACGAGCAGTACTTC. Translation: CASSLARTGNYEQYF.

The CDR3 DNA sequence: TGTGCCAGCAGGGGGTTCGTGGCGACGGAGGAGCAGTACTTC. Residues: CASRGFVATEEQYF. The V gene is TRBV2, the J gene TRBJ2-7; no clear D gene. Deletions cut 6 bases from V and 7 bases from J, with 19 bases between. CDR1 is SNHLY, CDR2 FYNNEI, per germline. The CDR3 runs 14 residues.

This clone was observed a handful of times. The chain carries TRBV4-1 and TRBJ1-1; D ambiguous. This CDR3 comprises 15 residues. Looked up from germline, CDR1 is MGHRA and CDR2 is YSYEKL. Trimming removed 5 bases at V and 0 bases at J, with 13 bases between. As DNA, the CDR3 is TGCGCCAGCAGCGCGTCCCGTACCATGAACACTGAAGCTTTCTTT. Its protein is CASSASRTMNTEAFF.

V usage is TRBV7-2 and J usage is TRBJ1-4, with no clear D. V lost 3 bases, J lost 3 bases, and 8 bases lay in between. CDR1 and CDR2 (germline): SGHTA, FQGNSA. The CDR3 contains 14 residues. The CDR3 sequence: CASSFRSPNEKLFF. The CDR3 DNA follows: TGTGCCAGCAGCTTCAGGTCCCCTAATGAAAAACTGTTTTTT.

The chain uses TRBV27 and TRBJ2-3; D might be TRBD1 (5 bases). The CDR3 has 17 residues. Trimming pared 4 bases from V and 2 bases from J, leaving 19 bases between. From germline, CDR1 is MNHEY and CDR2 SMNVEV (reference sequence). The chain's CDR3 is CASSSRLTATFTDTQYF. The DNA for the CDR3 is TGTGCCAGCAGTTCTCGACTGACAGCGACCTTCACAGATACGCAGTATTTT.

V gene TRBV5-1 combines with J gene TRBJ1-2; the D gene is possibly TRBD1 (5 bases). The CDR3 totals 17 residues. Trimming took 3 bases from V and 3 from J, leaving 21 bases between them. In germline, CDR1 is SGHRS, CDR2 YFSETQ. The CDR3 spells CASSWSSFTSGDYGYTF. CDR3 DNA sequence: TGCGCCAGCAGCTGGTCGAGCTTCACCTCGGGGGACTATGGCTACACCTTC.

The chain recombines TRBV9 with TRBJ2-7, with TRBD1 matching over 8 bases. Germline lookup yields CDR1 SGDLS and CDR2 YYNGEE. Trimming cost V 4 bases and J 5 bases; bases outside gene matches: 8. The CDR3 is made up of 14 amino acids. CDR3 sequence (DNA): TGTGCCAGCAGCCCATGGACAGGGTCCCACGAGCAGTACTTC. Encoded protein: CASSPWTGSHEQYF. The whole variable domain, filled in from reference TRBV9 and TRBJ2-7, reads DSGVTQTPKHLITATGQRVTLRCSPRSGDLSVYWYQQSLDQGLQFLIQYYNGEERAKGNILERFSAQQFPDLHSELNLSSLELGDSALYFCASSPWTGSHEQYFGPGTRLTVT.

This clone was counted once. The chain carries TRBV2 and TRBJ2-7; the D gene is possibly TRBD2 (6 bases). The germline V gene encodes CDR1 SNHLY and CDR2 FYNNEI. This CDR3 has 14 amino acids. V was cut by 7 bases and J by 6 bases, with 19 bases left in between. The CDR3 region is CASMLGGISSEQYF. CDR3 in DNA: TGTGCCAGCATGCTTGGCGGGATTTCATCCGAGCAGTACTTC. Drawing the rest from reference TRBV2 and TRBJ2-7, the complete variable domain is EPEVTQTPSHQVTQMGQEVILRCVPISNHLYFYWYRQILGQKVEFLVSFYNNEISEKSEIFDDQFSVERPDGSNFTLKIRSTKLEDSAMYFCASMLGGISSEQYFGPGTRLTVT.

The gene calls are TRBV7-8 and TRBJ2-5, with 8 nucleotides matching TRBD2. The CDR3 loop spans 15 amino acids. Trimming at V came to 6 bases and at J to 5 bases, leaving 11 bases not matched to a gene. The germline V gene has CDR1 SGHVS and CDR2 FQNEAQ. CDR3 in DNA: TGTGCCAGCAGGGCGGCGGGGGGTCCTCGGGAGACCCAGTACTTC. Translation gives CASRAAGGPRETQYF. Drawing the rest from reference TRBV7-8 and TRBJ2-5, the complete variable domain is GAGVSQSPRYKVAKRGQDVALRCDPISGHVSLFWYQQALGQGPEFLTYFQNEAQLDKSGLPSDRFFAERPEGSVSTLKIQRTQQEDSAVYLCASRAAGGPRETQYFGPGTRLLVL.

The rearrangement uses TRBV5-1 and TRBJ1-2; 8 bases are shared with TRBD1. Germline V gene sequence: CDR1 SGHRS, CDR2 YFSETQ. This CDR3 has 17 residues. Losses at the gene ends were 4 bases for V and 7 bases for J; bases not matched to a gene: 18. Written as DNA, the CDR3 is TGCGCCAGCAGCCCCACGCGGGCAGGGGGCAATCGATTTGGCTACACCTTC. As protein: CASSPTRAGGNRFGYTF.

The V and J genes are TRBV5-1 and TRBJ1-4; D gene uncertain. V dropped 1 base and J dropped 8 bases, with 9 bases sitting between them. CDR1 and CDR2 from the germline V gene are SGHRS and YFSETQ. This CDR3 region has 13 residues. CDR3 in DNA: TGCGCCAGCAGCTTGCAGATAGAGGAAAAACTGTTTTTT. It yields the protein CASSLQIEEKLFF.

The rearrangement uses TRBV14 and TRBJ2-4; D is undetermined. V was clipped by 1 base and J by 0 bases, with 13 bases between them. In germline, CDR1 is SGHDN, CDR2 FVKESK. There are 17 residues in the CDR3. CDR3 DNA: TGTGCCAGCAGCCAAGGAGGAACAGCTCTAGCCAAAAACATTCAGTACTTC. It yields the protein CASSQGGTALAKNIQYF.

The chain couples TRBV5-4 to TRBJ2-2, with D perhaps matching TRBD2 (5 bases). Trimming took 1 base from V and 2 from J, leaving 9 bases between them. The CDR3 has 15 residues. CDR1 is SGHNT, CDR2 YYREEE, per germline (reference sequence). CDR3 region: CASSLIGINTGELFF. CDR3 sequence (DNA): TGTGCCAGCAGCTTGATCGGGATAAACACCGGGGAGCTGTTTTTT.

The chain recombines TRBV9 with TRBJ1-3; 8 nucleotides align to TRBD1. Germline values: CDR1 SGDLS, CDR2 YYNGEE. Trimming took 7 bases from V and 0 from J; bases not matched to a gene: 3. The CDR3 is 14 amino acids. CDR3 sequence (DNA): TGTGCCAGCCAGACAGGGGCCTCTGGAAACACCATATATTTT. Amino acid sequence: CASQTGASGNTIYF.